Presented here are 5 T cell receptor beta chains from one specimen sequenced in a study of T cell responses to AZD1222 COVID-19 vaccine. Sequencing used immunoSEQ multiplex PCR; TCRdb keeps in-frame clones, though not all of them. In the table there are some 120,000 clones, 90% to 95% of which are singletons. The sequencing here drew on peripheral blood, taken on day 0 of AZD1222 vaccination. These receptor sequences come from an adult in good health.

J is TRBJ1-1 and V is TRBV7-3; D not certain. V shed 3 bases and J shed 1 base, with 6 bases lying between them. Looked up from germline, CDR1 is SGHTA and CDR2 is FQGTGA. This CDR3 region has 13 residues. The CDR3, as DNA: TGTGCCAGCAGCTTGCAGGAGAACACTGAAGCTTTCTTT. This encodes CASSLQENTEAFF.

This clone was recorded only once. The chain links TRBV6-2 or TRBV6-3 to TRBJ1-1; tentatively, D is TRBD1 (5 bases). The CDR3 runs to 16 residues. V dropped 6 bases and J dropped 4 bases, with 21 bases sitting between them. Germline CDR1 is MNHEY and CDR2 is SVGEGT. The CDR3 spells CASSPGTLGAGTEAFF. The CDR3 coding sequence is TGTGCCAGCAGCCCCGGGACGCTCGGAGCGGGCACTGAAGCTTTCTTT.

V is TRBV28 and J is TRBJ1-5; no firm D call. With 6 bases removed from V and 9 bases from J, the gap between germline ends came to 9 bases. The CDR3 has 11 residues. Germline V gene data show CDR1 as MDHEN and CDR2 as SYDVKM. Here the CDR3 DNA reads TGTGCCAGCAGCCGGGTTGTGCCCCAGCATTTT. Translation gives CASSRVVPQHF.

The CDR3 sequence: CSASLLAGDVEQYF. The CDR3 nucleotides are TGCAGTGCTAGTCTTCTAGCGGGAGACGTCGAGCAGTACTTC. This chain connects TRBV20-1 to TRBJ2-7; 10 nucleotides match TRBD2. Germline CDR1 and CDR2: DFQATT and SNEGSKA (reference sequence). V trimming: 3 bases; J trimming: 6 bases; junction bases outside the gene matches: 8. The CDR3 contains 14 residues.

This clone occurred once. The rearrangement uses TRBV19 and TRBJ1-1; D might be TRBD1 (6 bases). V lost 3 bases to trimming and J lost 7 bases, with 12 bases between them. This CDR3 comprises 13 residues. Per germline, CDR1 LNHDA and CDR2 SQIVND (reference sequence). The chain's CDR3 is CASSIAGRGEAFF. Written as DNA, the CDR3 is TGTGCCAGTAGTATTGCGGGCAGGGGTGAAGCTTTCTTT.